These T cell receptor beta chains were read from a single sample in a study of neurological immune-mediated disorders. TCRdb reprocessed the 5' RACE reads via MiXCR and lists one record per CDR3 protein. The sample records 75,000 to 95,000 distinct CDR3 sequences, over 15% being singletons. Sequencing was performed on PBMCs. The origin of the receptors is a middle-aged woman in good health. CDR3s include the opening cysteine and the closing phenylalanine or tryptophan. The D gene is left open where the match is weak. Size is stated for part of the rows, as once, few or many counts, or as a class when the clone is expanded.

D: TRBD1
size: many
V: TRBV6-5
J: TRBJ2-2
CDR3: CASSRGQGRGSAGELFF
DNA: TGTGCCAGCAGTCGCGGACAGGGGCGGGGTAGCGCCGGGGAGCTGTTTTTT

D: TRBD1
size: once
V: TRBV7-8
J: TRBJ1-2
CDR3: CASSFRTGGYTF
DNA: TGTGCCAGCAGCTTCAGGACAGGCGGCTACACCTTC

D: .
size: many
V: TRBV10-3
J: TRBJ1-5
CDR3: CAISESGGVGSNQPQHF
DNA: TGTGCCATCAGTGAGTCTGGGGGGGTTGGCAGCAATCAGCCCCAGCATTTT

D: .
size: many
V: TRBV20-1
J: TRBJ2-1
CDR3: CSARAPTENEQFF
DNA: TGCAGTGCTAGAGCCCCGACAGAGAATGAGCAGTTCTTC

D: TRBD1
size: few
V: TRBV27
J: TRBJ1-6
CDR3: CASSLETGGNSPLHF
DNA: TGTGCCAGCAGTTTGGAGACAGGGGGTAATTCACCCCTCCACTTT

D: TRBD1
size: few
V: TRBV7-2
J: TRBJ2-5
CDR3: CASSPGQGGGETQYF
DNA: TGTGCCAGCAGCCCCGGACAGGGGGGAGGAGAGACCCAGTACTTC

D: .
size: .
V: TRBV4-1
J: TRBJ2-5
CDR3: CASSQYLGRGTQQETQYF
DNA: TGCGCCAGCAGCCAATATCTAGGACGGGGGACGCAACAAGAGACCCAGTACTTC

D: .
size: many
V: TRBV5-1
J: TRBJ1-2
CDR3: CASSLANTHSYGYTF
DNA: TGCGCCAGCAGCTTGGCCAACACCCACAGTTATGGCTACACCTTC

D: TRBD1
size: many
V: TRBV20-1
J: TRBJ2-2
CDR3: CSARAGQGFGGELFF
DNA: TGCAGTGCTAGAGCGGGACAGGGCTTTGGCGGGGAGCTGTTTTTT

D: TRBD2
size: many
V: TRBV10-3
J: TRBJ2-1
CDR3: CAISERASGGDNEQFF
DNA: TGTGCCATCAGTGAGAGGGCTAGCGGGGGGGACAATGAGCAGTTCTTC

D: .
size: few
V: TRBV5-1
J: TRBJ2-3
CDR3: CASSLDGMSTDTQYF
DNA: TGCGCCAGCAGCTTGGATGGGATGAGCACAGATACGCAGTATTTT

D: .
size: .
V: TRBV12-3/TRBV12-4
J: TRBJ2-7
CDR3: CASSSPGQGVVEQYF
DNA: TGTGCCAGCTCCTCCCCGGGGCAGGGAGTAGTCGAGCAGTACTTC

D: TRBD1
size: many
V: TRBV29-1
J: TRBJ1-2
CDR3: CSARTGGLLSF
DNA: TGCAGCGCAAGGACAGGGGGCCTCCTCTCCTTC

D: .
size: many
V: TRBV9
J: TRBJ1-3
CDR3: CASSVEGGEAGNTIYF
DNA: TGTGCCAGCAGCGTAGAGGGTGGGGAAGCTGGAAACACCATATATTTT

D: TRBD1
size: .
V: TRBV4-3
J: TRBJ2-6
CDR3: CASSQAGGSGANVLTF
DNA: TGCGCCAGCAGCCAAGCAGGGGGCTCTGGGGCCAACGTCCTGACTTTC

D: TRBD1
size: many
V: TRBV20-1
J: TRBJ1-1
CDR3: CSAPIGTAVEAFF
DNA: TGCAGTGCTCCAATCGGGACAGCTGTTGAAGCTTTCTTT

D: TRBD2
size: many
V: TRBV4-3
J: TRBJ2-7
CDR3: CASSQDRSGGFYEQYF
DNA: TGCGCCAGCAGCCAAGATCGCAGCGGGGGGTTCTACGAGCAGTACTTC

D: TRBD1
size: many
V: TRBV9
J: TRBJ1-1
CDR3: CASTPSRTGDEAFF
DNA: TGTGCCAGCACCCCCTCACGGACAGGGGATGAAGCTTTCTTT

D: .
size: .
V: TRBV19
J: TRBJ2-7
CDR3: CASSKTGPLLEQYF
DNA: TGTGCCAGTAGTAAAACTGGACCATTGCTGGAGCAGTACTTC

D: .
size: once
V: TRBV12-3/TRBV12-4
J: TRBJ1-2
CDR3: CASSLARGDYGYTF
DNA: TGTGCCAGCAGTTTAGCGCGGGGGGACTATGGCTACACCTTC

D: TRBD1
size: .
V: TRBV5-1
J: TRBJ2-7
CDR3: CASSLGGLGQGAYEQCF
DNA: TGCGCCAGCAGCTTAGGTGGCTTGGGACAGGGGGCCTACGAGCAGTGCTTC

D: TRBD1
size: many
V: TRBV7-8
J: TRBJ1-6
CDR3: CASSTTGGRGSYNSPLHF
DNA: TGTGCCAGCAGCACTACAGGGGGTCGCGGCTCCTATAATTCACCCCTCCACTTT

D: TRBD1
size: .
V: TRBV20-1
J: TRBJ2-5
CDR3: CSAREAGTGGRETQYF
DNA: TGCAGTGCTAGAGAGGCCGGGACAGGGGGCAGAGAGACCCAGTACTTC

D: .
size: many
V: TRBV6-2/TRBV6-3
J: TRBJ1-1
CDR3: CASSRGGAEPGEAFF
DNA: TGTGCCAGCAGCCGGGGCGGGGCAGAACCAGGTGAAGCTTTCTTT

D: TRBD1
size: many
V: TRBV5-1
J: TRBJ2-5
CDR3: CASSWTGMVGTQYF
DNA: TGCGCCAGCAGCTGGACAGGGATGGTCGGGACCCAGTACTTC

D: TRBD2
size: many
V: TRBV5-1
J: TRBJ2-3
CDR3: CASSSGLAGTQYF
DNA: TGCGCCAGCAGCTCTGGACTAGCGGGGACGCAGTATTTT

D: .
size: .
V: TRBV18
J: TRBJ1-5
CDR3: CASSPLEDQPQHF
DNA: TGTGCCAGCTCACCTCTGGAGGATCAGCCCCAGCATTTT

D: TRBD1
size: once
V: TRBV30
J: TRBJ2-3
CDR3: CAWSPGTGEDTQYF
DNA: TGTGCCTGGAGCCCGGGGACAGGGGAAGATACGCAGTATTTT

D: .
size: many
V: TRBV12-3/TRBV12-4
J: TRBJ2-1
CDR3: CASRRGTRGFF
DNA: TGTGCCAGCAGGAGGGGGACCCGAGGGTTCTTC

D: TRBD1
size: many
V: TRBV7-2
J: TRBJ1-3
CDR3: CASSKAGQGANTIYF
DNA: TGTGCCAGCAGCAAAGCGGGGCAGGGGGCGAACACCATATATTTT

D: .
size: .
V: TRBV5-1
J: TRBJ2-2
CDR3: CASSSPGQNTGELFF
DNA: TGCGCCAGCAGCTCGCCGGGACAGAACACCGGGGAGCTGTTTTTT